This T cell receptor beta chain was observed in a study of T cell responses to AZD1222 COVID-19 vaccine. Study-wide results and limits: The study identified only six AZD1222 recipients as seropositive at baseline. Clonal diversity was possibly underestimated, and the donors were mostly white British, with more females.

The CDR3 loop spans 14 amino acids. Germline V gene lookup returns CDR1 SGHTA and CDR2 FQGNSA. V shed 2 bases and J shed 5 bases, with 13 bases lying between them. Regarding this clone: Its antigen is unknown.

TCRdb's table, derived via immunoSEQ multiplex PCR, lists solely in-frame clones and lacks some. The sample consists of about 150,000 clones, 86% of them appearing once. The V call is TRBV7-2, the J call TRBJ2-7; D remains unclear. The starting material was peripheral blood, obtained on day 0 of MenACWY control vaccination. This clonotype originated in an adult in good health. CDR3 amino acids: CASSLKIGEHEQYV. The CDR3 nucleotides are TGTGCCAGCAGCTTAAAGATTGGAGAACACGAGCAGTACGTC.